The 8 T cell receptor beta chains listed next were all sequenced from one sample in a study of cytomegalovirus exposure and HLA in healthy donors. The PCR used 60 Vbeta and 13 Jbeta primers. Profiling relied on immunoSEQ multiplex PCR, and the TCRdb table lists in-frame clones only, not all of them. Seen here are about 130,000 clones, about four fifths observed once, and the top ten hold approximately 3.5%. Source material: PBMCs. The origin of the receptors is a woman aged 40 to 50 in good health and CMV-seropositive.

V gene TRBV19 combines with J gene TRBJ1-1; maybe TRBD1 (5 bases). Per germline, CDR1 LNHDA and CDR2 SQIVND (reference sequence). V dropped 2 bases and J dropped 0 bases, with 10 bases sitting between them. The CDR3 sequence is 15 residues long. CDR3: CASSIWGDLNTEAFF. DNA of the CDR3: TGTGCCAGTAGTATATGGGGGGATTTGAACACTGAAGCTTTCTTT.

The chain combines TRBV14 with TRBJ2-5; no clear D. In germline, CDR1 is SGHDN, CDR2 FVKESK. V dropped 4 bases and J dropped 5 bases, with 17 bases sitting between them. The CDR3 spans 15 residues. The CDR3 sequence: CASSLTSAGWETQYF. The CDR3 DNA follows: TGTGCCAGCAGCCTGACTTCTGCCGGGTGGGAGACCCAGTACTTC.

The V and J genes are TRBV6-1 and TRBJ1-5, with unresolved D. V dropped 2 bases and J dropped 5 bases, with 7 bases sitting between them. In germline, CDR1 is MNHNS, CDR2 SASEGT. The CDR3 loop spans 13 amino acids. This CDR3 is CASSEPGYQPQHF. For the CDR3, the DNA is TGTGCCAGCAGTGAACCCGGGTATCAGCCCCAGCATTTT.

The chain has TRBV28 and TRBJ2-1; 7 bases map to TRBD1. The CDR3 covers 15 residues. Losses at the gene ends were 4 bases for V and 7 bases for J; bases not matched to a gene: 10. The germline V gene has CDR1 MDHEN and CDR2 SYDVKM. The CDR3 spells CASSSDRESVNEQFF. The CDR3 nucleotides read TGTGCCAGCAGTTCCGACAGGGAGTCGGTTAATGAGCAGTTCTTC.

For the CDR3, the DNA is TGTGCCAGCAGCTTGCCGGGGATGAACACTGAAGCTTTCTTT. Translating it yields CASSLPGMNTEAFF. This chain connects TRBV5-4 to TRBJ1-1; D unclear. Trimming cost V 1 base and J 0 bases, with 7 bases left between them. There are 14 residues in the CDR3. Germline V gene lookup returns CDR1 SGHNT and CDR2 YYREEE (reference sequence).

V is TRBV6-4 and J is TRBJ1-5; maybe TRBD1 (6 bases). Germline values: CDR1 MRHNA, CDR2 SNTAGT. With 5 bases removed from V and 3 bases from J, the gap between germline ends came to 11 bases. The length of the CDR3 is 14 residues. The CDR3: CASSPGATNQPQHF. The CDR3 DNA sequence: TGTGCCAGCAGTCCAGGGGCTACCAATCAGCCCCAGCATTTT.

This clone appeared a single time. The chain carries TRBV6-1 and TRBJ2-7; 13 bases are a match to TRBD2. Looked up from germline, CDR1 is MNHNS and CDR2 is SASEGT. V lost 5 bases to trimming and J lost 5 bases; unmatched junction nucleotides: 6. The CDR3 loop spans 15 amino acids. The CDR3: CASSKLAGGPDEQYF. Here the CDR3 DNA reads TGTGCCAGCAGTAAACTAGCGGGAGGGCCGGACGAGCAGTACTTC.

This rearrangement joins TRBV7-9 to TRBJ1-4, with D possibly TRBD1 on 6 matching bases. CDR1 is SEHNR, CDR2 FQNEAQ, per germline (reference sequence). V lost 5 bases to trimming and J lost 8 bases, with 15 bases between them. The CDR3 totals 14 residues. The CDR3 sequence is CASSPPDRKEKLFF. CDR3 bases: TGTGCCAGCAGCCCCCCGGACAGAAAGGAAAAACTGTTTTTT.